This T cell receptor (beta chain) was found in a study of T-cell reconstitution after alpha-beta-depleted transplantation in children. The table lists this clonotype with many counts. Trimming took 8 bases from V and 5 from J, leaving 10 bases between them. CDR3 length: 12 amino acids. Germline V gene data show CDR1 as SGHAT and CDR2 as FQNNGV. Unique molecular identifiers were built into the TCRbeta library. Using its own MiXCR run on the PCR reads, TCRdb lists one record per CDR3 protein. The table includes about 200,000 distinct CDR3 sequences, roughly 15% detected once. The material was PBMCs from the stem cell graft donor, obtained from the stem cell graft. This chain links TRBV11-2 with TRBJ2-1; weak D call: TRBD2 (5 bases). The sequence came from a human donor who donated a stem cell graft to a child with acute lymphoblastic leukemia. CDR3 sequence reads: CASSLADNEQFF. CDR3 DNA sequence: TGTGCCAGCTCCCTAGCAGACAATGAGCAGTTCTTC.